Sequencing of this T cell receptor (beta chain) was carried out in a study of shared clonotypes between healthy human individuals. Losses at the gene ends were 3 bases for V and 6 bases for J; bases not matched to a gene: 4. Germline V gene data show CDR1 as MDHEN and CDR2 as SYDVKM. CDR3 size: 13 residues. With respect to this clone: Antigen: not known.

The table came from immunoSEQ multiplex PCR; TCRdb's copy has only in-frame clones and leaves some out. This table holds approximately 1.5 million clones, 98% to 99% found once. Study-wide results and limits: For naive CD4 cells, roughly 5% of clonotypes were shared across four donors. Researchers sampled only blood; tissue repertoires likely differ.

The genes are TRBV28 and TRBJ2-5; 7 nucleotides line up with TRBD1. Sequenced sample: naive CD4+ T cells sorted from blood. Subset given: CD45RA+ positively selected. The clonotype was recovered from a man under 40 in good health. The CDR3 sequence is CASSLQGVKTQYF. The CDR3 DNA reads TGTGCCAGCAGTTTGCAGGGGGTGAAGACCCAGTACTTC.